This is a list of T cell receptor beta chains from one sample in a study of blood T cell repertoires in COVID-19. Assay used: immunoSEQ multiplex PCR; TCRdb lists only in-frame clones, some missing. The sample includes some 57,000 clones, less than 90% of them seen just once. The sample taken for sequencing was peripheral blood. Every receptor here comes from a human donor in a cohort sampled during active COVID-19. CDR3s include the opening cysteine and the closing phenylalanine or tryptophan. The D gene is left open where the match is weak. The size entry is marked missing in some rows and otherwise reads once, few, many or a size class.

clone_size	v_call	j_call	d_call	cdr3_aa	cdr3_nt
-	TRBV2	TRBJ2-7	-	CASSAEQAYEQYF	TGTGCCAGCAGCGCCGAACAGGCCTACGAGCAGTACTTC
-	TRBV7-2	TRBJ2-7	TRBD2	CASSLQYSGTTLYEQYF	TGTGCCAGCAGCTTACAATATAGCGGGACGACCCTCTACGAGCAGTACTTC
-	TRBV7-8	TRBJ1-6	-	CASSLGRAGSLHF	TGTGCCAGCAGCTTAGGCCGGGCGGGGAGTCTCCACTTT
-	TRBV5-1	TRBJ2-5	TRBD2	CASSLAGGGETQYF	TGCGCCAGCAGCTTGGCGGGAGGGGGAGAGACCCAGTACTTC
-	TRBV6-2/TRBV6-3	TRBJ2-3	TRBD2	CASSYASGRTDTQYF	TGTGCCAGCAGTTACGCGAGCGGGAGAACAGATACGCAGTATTTT
-	TRBV18	TRBJ2-7	-	CASSPRSQAGTTTYEQYF	TGTGCCAGCTCACCACGGTCGCAGGCCGGGACAACTACCTACGAGCAGTACTTC
few	TRBV29-1	TRBJ1-2	-	CSVTQGSNNYGYTF	TGCAGCGTGACTCAGGGGTCGAATAACTATGGCTACACCTTC
-	TRBV5-1	TRBJ2-1	-	CASSSQTRTTANEQFF	TGCGCCAGCAGCTCGCAGACTAGGACAACCGCCAATGAGCAGTTCTTC
-	TRBV19	TRBJ2-1	TRBD2	CASSIRSGNYNEQFF	TGTGCCAGTAGTATTCGTAGCGGGAACTACAATGAGCAGTTCTTC
-	TRBV6-2/TRBV6-3	TRBJ2-7	TRBD1	CASSRDRDSYEQYF	TGTGCCAGTAGCCGGGACAGGGACTCCTACGAGCAGTACTTC
once	TRBV5-5	TRBJ2-2	TRBD2	CASSLTPGLVNTGELFF	TGTGCCAGCAGCTTGACTCCGGGACTAGTAAACACCGGGGAGCTGTTTTTT
-	TRBV4-1	TRBJ1-1	-	CASSQGGGRRRNTEAFF	TGCGCCAGCAGCCAAGGGGGGGGGAGGCGGAGGAACACTGAAGCTTTCTTT